Sequencing of this T cell receptor beta chain was carried out in a study of regulatory T cells in long-lasting Graves disease. Study-wide results and limits: It was in persistent disease that TRBV28, TRBJ1-2 and TRBJ2-5 were favored.

Libraries of TCR beta came from iRepertoire HTBI primers plus Arm-PCR of CDR3 regions. TCRdb called the multiplex PCR reads again in MiXCR, with one record for every CDR3 protein. The sample has hundreds of thousands of distinct CDR3 sequences, roughly 13% seen once. This clonotype was seen at least ten times. Its antigen is currently unknown. Trimming left V 6 bases short and J 7 bases short, with 16 bases between. This CDR3 is built from 15 residues. Time point in this sample: newly diagnosed GD, antithyroid drugs for less than 3 months. The authors made the TCR library using RNA they extracted from PBMCs. Diagnosis followed American Thyroid Association guidelines for Graves' disease. This same sample was also taken into another study, of T cells in Graves' hyperthyroidism and ophthalmopathy.

Sample: peripheral blood mononuclear cells (PBMCs), taken at new diagnosis, from a patient treated with antithyroid drugs. The sequence was obtained from a man in his thirties or forties with Graves disease. The rearrangement joins TRBV12-3 or TRBV12-4 to TRBJ1-6; D might be TRBD1 (6 bases). CDR3 sequence reads: CASSDGGAWNSPLHF. The CDR3 nucleotides read TGTGCCAGCAGCGATGGGGGGGCCTGGAATTCACCCCTCCACTTT.